This is a list of T cell receptor beta chains from one sample in a study of PD-1 blockade in classical Hodgkin lymphoma. Using immunoSEQ multiplex PCR, the repertoire was profiled, and TCRdb retains in-frame clones only, with some absent. The sample lists over 70,000 clones, around nine tenths occurring once. Sequences were derived from peripheral blood mononuclear cells (PBMCs), sampled before the fourth cycle of nivolumab. All receptors come from a human donor with classical Hodgkin lymphoma. Each CDR3 is given with its conserved first and last residue. The D gene is left open where the match is weak. The size field is filled for only some rows; it gives once, few, many or a size class.

j_call clone_size d_call v_call cdr3_aa cdr3_nt
TRBJ1-4 - - TRBV7-9 CASSLGPPVREKLFF TGTGCCAGCAGCTTAGGACCGCCCGTCAGAGAAAAACTGTTTTTT
TRBJ1-1 medium-sized - TRBV7-6 CASSLEGPTNTEAFF TGTGCCAGCAGCTTAGAGGGACCTACGAACACTGAAGCTTTCTTT
TRBJ1-2 once - TRBV27 CASSLSSFRGGLGKLDGYTF TGTGCCAGCAGTTTATCCTCTTTTCGAGGAGGTTTGGGAAAGCTCGATGGCTACACCTTC
TRBJ1-5 - - TRBV10-3 CAIRVDENQPQHF TGTGCCATCAGGGTTGATGAGAATCAGCCCCAGCATTTT
TRBJ2-7 - TRBD1 TRBV6-6 CASRKGQSYEQYF TGTGCCAGCAGAAAGGGACAGTCCTACGAGCAGTACTTC
TRBJ2-2 - TRBD1 TRBV4-3 CASRTGVNTGELFF TGCGCCAGCAGGACAGGGGTAAACACCGGGGAGCTGTTTTTT
TRBJ1-5 - TRBD1 TRBV27 CASSLDRTGGDQPQHF TGTGCCAGCAGTTTAGATCGGACAGGGGGCGATCAGCCCCAGCATTTT
TRBJ2-7 - TRBD2 TRBV4-1 CASSQGGTTLYEQYF TGCGCCAGCAGCCAGGGCGGGACTACCCTCTACGAGCAGTACTTC
TRBJ2-7 - - TRBV13 CASSLVRGRNEQYF TGTGCCAGCAGCTTAGTCCGGGGAAGAAACGAGCAGTACTTC
TRBJ2-2 - - TRBV7-2 CASSLDLGAAANTGELFF TGTGCCAGCAGCTTAGACTTGGGGGCGGCCGCGAACACCGGGGAGCTGTTTTTT
TRBJ1-4 - TRBD1 TRBV6-5 CASSERWDRGQLFF TGTGCCAGCAGTGAACGGTGGGACAGGGGACAACTGTTTTTT
TRBJ2-3 - - TRBV9 CASSPSGWVDTQYF TGTGCCAGCAGCCCATCGGGGTGGGTAGATACGCAGTATTTT
TRBJ2-7 - - TRBV4-1 CASSHSHSSAYEQYF TGCGCCAGCAGCCATAGCCATTCCTCGGCCTACGAGCAGTACTTC